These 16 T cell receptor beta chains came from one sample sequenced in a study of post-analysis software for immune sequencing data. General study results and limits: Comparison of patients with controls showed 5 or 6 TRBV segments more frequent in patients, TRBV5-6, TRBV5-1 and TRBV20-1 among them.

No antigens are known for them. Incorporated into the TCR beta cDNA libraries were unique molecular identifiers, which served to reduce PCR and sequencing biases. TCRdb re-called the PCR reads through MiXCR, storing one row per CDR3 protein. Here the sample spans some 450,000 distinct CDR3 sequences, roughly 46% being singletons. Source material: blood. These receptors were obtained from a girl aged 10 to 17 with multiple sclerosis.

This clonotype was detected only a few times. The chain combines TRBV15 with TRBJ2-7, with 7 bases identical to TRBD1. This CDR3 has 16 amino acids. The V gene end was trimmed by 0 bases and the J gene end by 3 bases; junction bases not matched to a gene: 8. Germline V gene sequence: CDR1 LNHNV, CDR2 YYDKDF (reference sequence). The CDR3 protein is CATSRDLETGIYEQYF. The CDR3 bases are TGTGCCACCAGCAGAGATCTTGAGACAGGGATCTACGAGCAGTACTTC.

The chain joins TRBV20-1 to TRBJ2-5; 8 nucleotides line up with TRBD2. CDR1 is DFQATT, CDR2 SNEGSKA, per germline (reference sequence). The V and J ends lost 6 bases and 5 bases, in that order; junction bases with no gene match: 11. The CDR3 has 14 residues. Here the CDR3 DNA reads TGCAGTGCCTCAAGAACGGGGGGGCGGGAGACCCAGTACTTC. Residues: CSASRTGGRETQYF.

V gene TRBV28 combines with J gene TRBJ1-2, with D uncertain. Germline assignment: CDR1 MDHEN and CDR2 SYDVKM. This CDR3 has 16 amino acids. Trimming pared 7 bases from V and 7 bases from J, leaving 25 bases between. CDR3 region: CASTVRGLGFRSGYTF. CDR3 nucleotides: TGTGCCAGCACCGTACGGGGTCTCGGATTTAGGAGTGGCTACACCTTC.

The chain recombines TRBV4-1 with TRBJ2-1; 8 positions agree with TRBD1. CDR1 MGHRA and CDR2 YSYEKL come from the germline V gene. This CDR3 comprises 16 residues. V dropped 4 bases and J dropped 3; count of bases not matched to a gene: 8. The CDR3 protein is CASSRGGQGYYNEQFF. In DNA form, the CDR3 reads TGCGCCAGCAGCCGAGGAGGACAGGGCTACTACAATGAGCAGTTCTTC.

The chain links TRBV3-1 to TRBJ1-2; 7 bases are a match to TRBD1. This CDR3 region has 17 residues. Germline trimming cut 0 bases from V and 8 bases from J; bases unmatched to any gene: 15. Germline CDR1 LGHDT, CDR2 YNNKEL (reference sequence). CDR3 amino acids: CASSQDFSTGILEGYTF. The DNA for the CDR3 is TGTGCCAGCAGCCAAGATTTTTCGACAGGGATTCTAGAGGGCTACACCTTC.

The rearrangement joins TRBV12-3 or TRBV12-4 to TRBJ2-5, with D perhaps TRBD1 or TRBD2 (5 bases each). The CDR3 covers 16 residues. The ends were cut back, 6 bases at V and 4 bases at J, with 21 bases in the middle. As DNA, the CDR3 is TGTGCCAGCAGCAGTCGGGACGGCGGAATTGGAGAGACCCAGTACTTC. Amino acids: CASSSRDGGIGETQYF.

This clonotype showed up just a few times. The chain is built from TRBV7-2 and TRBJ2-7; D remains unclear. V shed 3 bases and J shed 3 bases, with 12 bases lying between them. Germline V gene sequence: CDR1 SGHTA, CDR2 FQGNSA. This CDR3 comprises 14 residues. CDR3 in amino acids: CASSFGVPNYEQYF. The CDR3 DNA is TGTGCCAGCAGCTTTGGCGTCCCAAACTACGAGCAGTACTTC.

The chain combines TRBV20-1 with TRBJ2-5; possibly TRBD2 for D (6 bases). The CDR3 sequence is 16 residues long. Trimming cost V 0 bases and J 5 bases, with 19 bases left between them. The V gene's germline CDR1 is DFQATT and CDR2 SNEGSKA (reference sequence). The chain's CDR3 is CSARDTRRVNRETQYF. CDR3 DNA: TGCAGTGCTAGAGATACGCGGAGGGTGAACCGGGAGACCCAGTACTTC.

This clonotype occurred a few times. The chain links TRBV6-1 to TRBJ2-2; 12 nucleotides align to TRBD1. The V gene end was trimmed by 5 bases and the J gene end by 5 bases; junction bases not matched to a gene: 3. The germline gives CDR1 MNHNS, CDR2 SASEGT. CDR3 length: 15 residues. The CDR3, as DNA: TGTGCCAGCAGTCCGGGACAGGGGGCGACCGGGGAGCTGTTTTTT. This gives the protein CASSPGQGATGELFF.

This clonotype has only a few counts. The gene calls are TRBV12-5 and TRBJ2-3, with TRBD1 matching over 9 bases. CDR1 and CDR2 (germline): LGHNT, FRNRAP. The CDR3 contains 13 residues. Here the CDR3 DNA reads TGTGCCAGCAAACAGGGGGCAACAGATACGCAGTATTTT. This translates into CASKQGATDTQYF.

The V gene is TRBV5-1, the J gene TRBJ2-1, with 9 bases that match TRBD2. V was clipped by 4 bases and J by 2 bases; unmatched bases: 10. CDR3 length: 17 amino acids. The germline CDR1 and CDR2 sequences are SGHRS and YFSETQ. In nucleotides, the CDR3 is TGCGCCAGCAGCCCCGATCGGGCTAGCGGGGCCTACAATGAGCAGTTCTTC. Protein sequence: CASSPDRASGAYNEQFF.

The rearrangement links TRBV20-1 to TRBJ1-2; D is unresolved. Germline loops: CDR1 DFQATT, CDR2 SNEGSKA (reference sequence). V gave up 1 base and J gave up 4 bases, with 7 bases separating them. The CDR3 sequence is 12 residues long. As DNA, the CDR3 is TGCAGTGCTAGAGGCGGGCCCTATGGCTACACCTTC. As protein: CSARGGPYGYTF.

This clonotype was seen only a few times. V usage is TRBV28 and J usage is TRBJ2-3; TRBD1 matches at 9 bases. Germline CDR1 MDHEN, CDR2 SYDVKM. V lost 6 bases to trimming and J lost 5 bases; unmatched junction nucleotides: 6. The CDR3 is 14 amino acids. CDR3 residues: CASSHRGRGDTQYF. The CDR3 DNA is TGTGCCAGCAGCCACAGGGGGCGGGGAGATACGCAGTATTTT.

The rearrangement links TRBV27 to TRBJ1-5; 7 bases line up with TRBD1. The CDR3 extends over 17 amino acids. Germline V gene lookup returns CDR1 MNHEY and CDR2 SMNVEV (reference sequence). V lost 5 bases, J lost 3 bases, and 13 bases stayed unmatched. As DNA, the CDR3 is TGTGCCAGCAGTCTCATTTCCGCGACAGGGAACAATCAGCCCCAGCATTTT. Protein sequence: CASSLISATGNNQPQHF.

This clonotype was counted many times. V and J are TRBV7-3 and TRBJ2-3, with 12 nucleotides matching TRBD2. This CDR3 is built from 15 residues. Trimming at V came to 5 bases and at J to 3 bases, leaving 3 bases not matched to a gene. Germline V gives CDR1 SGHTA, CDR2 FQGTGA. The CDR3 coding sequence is TGTGCCAGCAGCACCGGACTAGCGGGGACAGATACGCAGTATTTT. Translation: CASSTGLAGTDTQYF.

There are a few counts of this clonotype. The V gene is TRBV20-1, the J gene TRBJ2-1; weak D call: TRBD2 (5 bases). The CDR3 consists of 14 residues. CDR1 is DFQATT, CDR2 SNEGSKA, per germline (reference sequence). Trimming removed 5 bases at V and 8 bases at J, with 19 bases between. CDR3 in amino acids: CSAPLGAWSDEQFF. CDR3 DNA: TGCAGTGCTCCACTGGGAGCCTGGAGTGATGAGCAGTTCTTC.